A selection of T cell receptor beta chains follows, all from one sample in a study of blood T cells in healthy people across ages. TCRdb re-derived calls from the 5' RACE reads in MiXCR, one entry per CDR3 protein. The sample lists nearly 1 million distinct CDR3 sequences, about 51% seen once, with about 21% in the top ten. Sample: blood. These receptors all come from a woman aged 60-75 years in good health. Both conserved end residues are part of each CDR3. Each record gives: V gene, D gene, J gene, clone size, CDR3 DNA, CDR3 protein. A D gene is named only where the DNA matches it firmly. Some rows have no size entry. The others give once, few or many, or a class for an expanded clone.

TRBV5-1	.	TRBJ1-1	.	TGCGCCAGCAGCTTGGGGAACACAGAAGAAGCTTTCTTT	CASSLGNTEEAFF
TRBV24-1	TRBD1	TRBJ2-3	.	TGTGCCACCAGTAGGCGCGGGACAGGTGGAGATACGCAGTATTTT	CATSRRGTGGDTQYF
TRBV12-3/TRBV12-4	TRBD2	TRBJ2-7	few	TGTGCCAGCAGTTTAGGCGGCTTAGCGGGAGAGCACCCCTACGAGCAGTACTTC	CASSLGGLAGEHPYEQYF
TRBV30	.	TRBJ2-7	.	TGTGCCTGGAGTACAGGCGTCGAGCAGTACTTC	CAWSTGVEQYF
TRBV18	TRBD1	TRBJ2-4	.	TGTGCCAGCTCACTCCTTGGGACAGGGGACACCTCCGCACAGTACTTC	CASSLLGTGDTSAQYF
TRBV14	.	TRBJ2-5	few	TGTGCCAGCAGCCCTTTTGGGGGCAGGGTAGTGGAGACCCAGTACTTC	CASSPFGGRVVETQYF
TRBV6-5	TRBD2	TRBJ2-1	.	TGTGCCAGCACCCCGACTAGCGCCTACAATGAGCAGTTCTTC	CASTPTSAYNEQFF
TRBV6-6	.	TRBJ2-7	.	TGTGCCAGCAGTTATCCCGATGGGGGATACGAGCAGTACTTC	CASSYPDGGYEQYF
TRBV5-5	.	TRBJ2-4	.	TGTGCCAGCAGCCGGAAGGGGGTAGTGGAAAACATTCAGTACTTC	CASSRKGVVENIQYF
TRBV29-1	.	TRBJ1-5	few	TGCAGCGTAAAGGACCTCAATCAGCCCCAGCATTTT	CSVKDLNQPQHF
TRBV20-1	.	TRBJ2-5	.	TGCAGTGCTAGAATGACGGGCGGGACCCAGTACTTC	CSARMTGGTQYF
TRBV7-2	.	TRBJ1-2	.	TGTGCCAGTACCCCGGAGTTTGGACAGAGGGGTGGCTACACCTTC	CASTPEFGQRGGYTF
TRBV20-1	.	TRBJ2-1	.	TGCAGTGCTAGCACCCCCAAGGGACTGCCCCCTTATGAGCAGTTCTTC	CSASTPKGLPPYEQFF
TRBV4-2	TRBD2	TRBJ2-7	few	TGTGCCAGCAGCCCTAACACCGGACTAGCGGGGAACTACGAGCAGTACTTC	CASSPNTGLAGNYEQYF
TRBV10-3	TRBD2	TRBJ2-7	.	TGTGCCATCAGGACTAGCGGGACCTACGAGCAGTACTTC	CAIRTSGTYEQYF
TRBV20-1	TRBD1	TRBJ1-2	.	TGCAGTGCTAACACAGGGGGGACATTCTATGGCTACACCTTC	CSANTGGTFYGYTF
TRBV29-1	TRBD2	TRBJ2-7	.	TGCAGCGTCGTGGGACTAGCGGGAGAGGGCGAGCAGTACTTC	CSVVGLAGEGEQYF
TRBV5-6	TRBD2	TRBJ2-1	.	TGTGCCAGCAGCTGGCTTAGCGGGAGGTCCTACAATGGGCAGTTCTTC	CASSWLSGRSYNGQFF
TRBV6-1	TRBD2	TRBJ2-7	.	TGTGCCGGCAGCCGCATCGCACCAGCGGGAGGGGCCTACGAGCAGTACTTC	CAGSRIAPAGGAYEQYF
TRBV7-9	.	TRBJ2-5	.	TGTGCCAGCAGCCTAGTAACGGGAGAAGAGACCCAGTACTTC	CASSLVTGEETQYF
TRBV11-3	.	TRBJ2-7	few	TGTGCCAGCACCTCGCCGGGAGCTTACTACGAGCAGTACTTC	CASTSPGAYYEQYF
TRBV11-2	TRBD1	TRBJ1-4	.	TGTGCCAGCAGCACTCGACAGGGCGTTAATGAAAAACTGTTTTTT	CASSTRQGVNEKLFF
TRBV5-1	.	TRBJ2-1	few	TGCGCCAGCAGCTTGGTCCCCGGGACGGGTAATGAGCAGTTCTTC	CASSLVPGTGNEQFF
TRBV10-3	TRBD1	TRBJ2-7	.	TGTGCCATACGCGGGACAGGGAACTACGAGCAGTACTTC	CAIRGTGNYEQYF
TRBV4-3	TRBD2	TRBJ2-1	.	TGCGCCAGCAGCAACCGGGACTATAACAATGAGCAGTTCTTC	CASSNRDYNNEQFF
TRBV7-9	TRBD2	TRBJ2-5	.	TGTGCCAGCAGCTCCGGACTAGCGGGATTCTCAGACCCTCATACCCAGTACTTC	CASSSGLAGFSDPHTQYF
TRBV9	TRBD1	TRBJ2-1	.	TGTGCCAGCAGCGCAACCGGGACAGGCCATGAGCAGTTCTTC	CASSATGTGHEQFF
TRBV20-1	TRBD1	TRBJ1-1	.	TGCAGTGCTAGAGATGGGAAGGGGGCCGGAACTGAAGCTTTCTTT	CSARDGKGAGTEAFF
TRBV7-2	.	TRBJ2-3	.	TGTGCCAGCAGCTCCCTCCCGAATACGCAGTATTTT	CASSSLPNTQYF
TRBV6-2/TRBV6-3	.	TRBJ2-1	.	TGTGCCAGCAGTCCCCGTGTGGCTGAGCAGTTCTTC	CASSPRVAEQFF
TRBV29-1	.	TRBJ2-7	few	TGCAGCGCAAGATACTCGGCCTACGAGCAGTACTTC	CSARYSAYEQYF
TRBV9	.	TRBJ2-7	few	TGTGCCGGCAGCCCCCGCGGGTGGGGGGCAGAAGCCTACGAGCAGTACTTC	CAGSPRGWGAEAYEQYF
TRBV6-2/TRBV6-3	TRBD1	TRBJ2-7	.	TGTGCCAGCAGGCCTCTAGACAGGGGCGAGGCCTACGAGCAGTACTTC	CASRPLDRGEAYEQYF
TRBV4-1	TRBD1	TRBJ2-5	few	TGCGCCAGCAGCCAAGATGGGACAGGGCACAAAGAGACCCAGTACTTC	CASSQDGTGHKETQYF
TRBV20-1	.	TRBJ2-7	.	TGCAGTGCTAGAGATCTGAGGCGCGAGCAGTACTTC	CSARDLRREQYF
TRBV12-3/TRBV12-4	TRBD1	TRBJ1-2	.	TGTGCCAGCGCGCTTGGACAGGGAGCCGACACCTTC	CASALGQGADTF
TRBV29-1	TRBD1	TRBJ1-1	.	TGCAGCGTTGCGGACAGGGGGTTTGAAGCTTTCTTT	CSVADRGFEAFF
TRBV15	TRBD2	TRBJ2-1	few	TGTGCCACCAGCAGTTGGGGGACTAGCGGGAGGGGCGAGCAGTTCTTC	CATSSWGTSGRGEQFF
TRBV12-3/TRBV12-4	TRBD2	TRBJ2-3	.	TGTGCCAGCAGTTTAATAGCGGGGGCGGATACGCAGTATTTT	CASSLIAGADTQYF
TRBV20-1	.	TRBJ2-1	.	TGCAGTGCTAGGTCAACCCTCGGTGTTAATGAGCAGTTCTTC	CSARSTLGVNEQFF
TRBV28	TRBD1	TRBJ2-5	.	TGTGCCAGCAGTTCGCCTGGACAGGGGGAGACCCAGTACTTC	CASSSPGQGETQYF
TRBV28	TRBD2	TRBJ2-7	.	TGTGCCAGCAGTTTAGCCCTACTACTAGCGGGAGGGCTCTCCTACGAGCAGTACTTC	CASSLALLLAGGLSYEQYF
TRBV25-1	.	TRBJ1-2	few	TGTGCCAGCAGTGAAGTTAGAGAGGGCTCTGGCTACACCTTC	CASSEVREGSGYTF
TRBV9	.	TRBJ2-3	.	TGTGCCAGCAGCGTAGCCAACACAGATACGCAGTATTTT	CASSVANTDTQYF
TRBV4-2	.	TRBJ1-6	few	TGTGCCAGCAGCCAAGTTTTGGGGTTAGATTCACCCCTCCACTTT	CASSQVLGLDSPLHF
TRBV4-3	TRBD1	TRBJ2-3	.	TGCGCCAGCAGCACTGACACAGGGGGTAGGACAGATACGCAGTATTTT	CASSTDTGGRTDTQYF
TRBV24-1	.	TRBJ2-4	few	TGTGCCACCAGTGATTGGCGGGGACCCCAGTACTTC	CATSDWRGPQYF
TRBV9	TRBD2	TRBJ2-1	.	TGTGCCAGCAGCGGAACCAGCGGGAACTACAATGAGCAGTTCTTC	CASSGTSGNYNEQFF
TRBV29-1	TRBD1	TRBJ2-1	few	TGCAGCGTAGGGACAGGAAGAATTTACAATGAGCAGTTCTTC	CSVGTGRIYNEQFF
TRBV7-9	TRBD1	TRBJ2-7	few	TGTGCCAGCACCGCTCCCGCACAGGGGGCCAACGAGCAGTACTTC	CASTAPAQGANEQYF
TRBV3-1	TRBD1	TRBJ1-1	.	TGTGCCAGCAGCCAAAGAGGACAGGGCGCTGAAGCTTTCTTT	CASSQRGQGAEAFF